The rows below give T cell receptor beta chains drawn from one sample of a study of blood T cell repertoires in COVID-19. Sequencing used immunoSEQ multiplex PCR; TCRdb keeps in-frame clones, though not all of them. The table includes some 200,000 clones, approximately 86% detected once. The sample comprised peripheral blood. Receptors originate from a man aged 40-49 years with active or convalescent COVID-19. CDR3s include the opening cysteine and the closing phenylalanine or tryptophan. The D gene is left open where the match is weak. Part of the rows lack a size; the others show once, few, many or a class for expanded clones.

TRBJ1-5,TRBD1,.,TRBV5-8,TGTGCCAGCAGCTTGGTTTCGGGACAGTGGAATCAGCCCCAGCATTTT,CASSLVSGQWNQPQHF
TRBJ1-5,.,once,TRBV28,TGTGCCACCACCACAGGGAATCAGCCCCAGCATTTT,CATTTGNQPQHF
TRBJ1-3,.,.,TRBV19,TGTGCCAGTAGTATAGATCCGTCTGGAAACACCATATATTTT,CASSIDPSGNTIYF
TRBJ2-2,.,.,TRBV9,TGTGCCAGCAGCGTAGCCGGGGCGAACACCGGGGAGCTGTTTTTT,CASSVAGANTGELFF
TRBJ2-7,.,.,TRBV6-2/TRBV6-3,TGTGCCAGCAGTTACCAGGGTTACTCCTACGAGCAGTACTTC,CASSYQGYSYEQYF
TRBJ2-1,TRBD2,few,TRBV2,TGTGCCAGCAGTGAACTAGCGGGCTACAATGAGCAGTTCTTC,CASSELAGYNEQFF
TRBJ1-1,TRBD1,few,TRBV5-6,TGTGCCAGCAGCTTGACAGGGGTAAACACTGAAGCTTTCTTT,CASSLTGVNTEAFF
TRBJ1-1,.,.,TRBV3-1/TRBV3-2,TGTGCCAGCAGCCAAGCACAAATGAACACTGAAGCTTTCTTT,CASSQAQMNTEAFF
TRBJ2-2,.,.,TRBV5-4,TGTGCCAGCAGCCTCGACGGGGGCGGGGAGCTGTTTTTT,CASSLDGGGELFF
TRBJ1-1,.,once,TRBV7-8,TGTGCCAGCAGCTCCAGCGGGGTCGCGAACACTGAAGCTTTCTTT,CASSSSGVANTEAFF
TRBJ1-2,TRBD1,.,TRBV6-5,TGTGCCAGCAGTCGTTCGACAGGGGGCGACTATGGCTACACCTTC,CASSRSTGGDYGYTF
TRBJ1-1,.,.,TRBV2,TGTGCCAGCAATATGGGGGGGGAAGCTTTCTTT,CASNMGGEAFF
TRBJ2-3,TRBD1,.,TRBV4-1,TGCGCCAGCAGCCCGTTAGGGGGCACGCAGTATTTT,CASSPLGGTQYF
TRBJ1-2,TRBD1,.,TRBV24-1,TGTGCCACCAGTGATGATACAGGGGGAATTGGCTACACCTTC,CATSDDTGGIGYTF
TRBJ1-4,.,.,TRBV7-9,TGTGCCAGCAGCCTGGGGGGTGAAAAACTGTTTTTT,CASSLGGEKLFF
TRBJ2-5,.,.,TRBV28,TGTGCCAGCAGCTCCGACAGCTGGGGGACCCAGTACTTC,CASSSDSWGTQYF
TRBJ2-3,.,.,TRBV7-6,TGTGCCAGCAGCTTAGGGGCCACCCACACAGATACGCAGTATTTT,CASSLGATHTDTQYF
TRBJ2-7,TRBD1,.,TRBV7-8,TGTGCCAGCAGCAACAGGGGGCTGCGAGAGCAGTACTTC,CASSNRGLREQYF
TRBJ2-3,.,.,TRBV11-1,TGTGCCAGCAGCGCCGCAGGGAGCACAGATACGCAGTATTTT,CASSAAGSTDTQYF
TRBJ2-5,TRBD1,.,TRBV5-1,TGCGCCAGCAGCCGGATTGGACAGGGGGCGCGAGAGACCCAGTACTTC,CASSRIGQGARETQYF
TRBJ2-7,.,.,TRBV11-3,TGTGCCAGCAGCCCTTATACAGGCTCTGGAGAGCAGTACTTC,CASSPYTGSGEQYF
TRBJ2-7,TRBD1,.,TRBV30,TGTGCCTGGATCCGGGACAGACCCTACGAGCAGTACTTC,CAWIRDRPYEQYF
TRBJ1-6,.,.,TRBV5-1,TGCGCCAGCAGCTTGGCCCTCAGGGGTCCCCCTGGTTCACCCCTCCACTTT,CASSLALRGPPGSPLHF
TRBJ1-5,.,few,TRBV7-2,TGTGCCAGCAGCCCCCACCCAGGGGTACAGCCCCAGCATTTT,CASSPHPGVQPQHF
TRBJ2-2,TRBD1,.,TRBV7-2,TGTGCCAGCAGCTACCGGGACAGGAACACCGGGGAGCTGTTTTTT,CASSYRDRNTGELFF